These 15 T cell receptor beta chains originate from one sample sequenced in a study of T-cell reconstitution after alpha-beta-depleted transplantation in children. Unique molecular identifiers were built into the TCRbeta library. One entry per CDR3 protein, called by TCRdb with MiXCR from the PCR reads. This table holds about 870,000 distinct CDR3 sequences, approximately 15% found once. The starting material was PBMCs, mostly from graft donor cells, obtained 360 days after TCRalphabeta/CD19-depleted stem cell transplant. The receptors originated from a male patient younger than 18 who had a stem cell transplant for acute lymphoblastic leukemia, so the T cells may come from the graft donor.

J is TRBJ2-7 and V is TRBV7-9; 7 bases map to TRBD1. The CDR3 consists of 16 residues. The ends lost 5 bases at V and 0 bases at J; junction bases unmatched: 10. Per germline, CDR1 SEHNR and CDR2 FQNEAQ (reference sequence). The CDR3 here is CASSRPTGPSSYEQYF. CDR3 DNA: TGTGCCAGCAGCCGCCCGACAGGGCCCAGCTCCTACGAGCAGTACTTC.

This clonotype showed up just a few times. The chain has TRBV29-1 and TRBJ1-2; possible D gene TRBD1, 6 bases. V was shortened by 7 bases and J by 4 bases, with 19 bases between the two germline ends. The CDR3 runs 14 residues. Germline V gives CDR1 SQVTM, CDR2 ANQGSEA. DNA for the CDR3: TGCAGCGCCATCAGGAGGGGGTCAAGCTATGGCTACACCTTC. It translates to CSAIRRGSSYGYTF.

The chain recombines TRBV20-1 with TRBJ2-1, with TRBD2 matching over 9 bases. The CDR3 sequence is 14 residues long. Germline loops: CDR1 DFQATT, CDR2 SNEGSKA (reference sequence). V gave up 3 bases and J gave up 6 bases; unmatched junction bases: 6. CDR3 sequence (DNA): TGCAGTGCTAGGGAGAGCGGGGGGCGCAATGAGCAGTTCTTC. Translation: CSARESGGRNEQFF.

The chain carries TRBV3-1 and TRBJ2-3, with D possibly TRBD2 on 6 matching bases. This CDR3 is built from 16 residues. V was trimmed by 2 bases and J by 6 bases, leaving 18 bases between them. CDR1 LGHDT and CDR2 YNNKEL come from the germline V gene (reference sequence). The CDR3 DNA sequence: TGTGCCAGCAGCCAAAGCGGGCTGAGTTGGGGGGATACGCAGTATTTT. Protein sequence: CASSQSGLSWGDTQYF.

This clonotype was picked up many times. The chain carries TRBV7-6 and TRBJ2-7; 12 bases are a match to TRBD2. This CDR3 is 17 amino acids long. The V and J ends lost 5 bases and 3 bases, in that order; junction bases with no gene match: 11. The germline V gene has CDR1 SGHVS and CDR2 FNYEAQ. The CDR3 DNA sequence: TGTGCCAGCAGCCTTTCTAGCGGGAGGGCCCCGAGCTACGAGCAGTACTTC. It translates to CASSLSSGRAPSYEQYF. Full variable domain (outside the CDR3, taken from reference TRBV7-6 and TRBJ2-7): GAGVSQSPRYKVTKRGQDVALRCDPISGHVSLYWYRQALGQGPEFLTYFNYEAQQDKSGLPNDRFSAERPEGSISTLTIQRTEQRDSAMYRCASSLSSGRAPSYEQYFGPGTRLTVT.

The genes are TRBV20-1 and TRBJ2-7; 12 nucleotides align to TRBD2. CDR1 and CDR2 from the germline V gene are DFQATT and SNEGSKA (reference sequence). The CDR3 runs to 15 residues. The ends lost 2 bases at V and 6 bases at J; junction bases unmatched: 8. CDR3 amino acids: CSARTSGRMQSEQYF. CDR3 bases: TGCAGTGCTAGAACTAGCGGGAGGATGCAAAGCGAGCAGTACTTC.

This clonotype was picked up a small number of times. This chain joins TRBV6-1 and TRBJ1-1; D gene uncertain. Germline assignment: CDR1 MNHNS and CDR2 SASEGT. Trimming removed 4 bases from V and 1 base from J, with 10 bases in between. This CDR3 spans 14 amino acids. The CDR3 here is CASSGRAANTEAFF. The CDR3 DNA reads as TGTGCCAGCAGTGGTAGGGCGGCGAACACTGAAGCTTTCTTT.

The V call is TRBV7-8, the J call TRBJ2-2; maybe TRBD2 (5 bases). Germline values: CDR1 SGHVS, CDR2 FQNEAQ. The CDR3 is 15 amino acids. The V gene lost 5 bases and the J gene lost 1 base, with 11 bases spanning the gap. The CDR3 reads CASSREGRNTGELFF. In DNA, the CDR3 is TGTGCCAGCAGCAGAGAGGGCCGGAACACCGGGGAGCTGTTTTTT.

This clonotype was seen only a few times. The chain joins TRBV10-3 to TRBJ2-7, with 7 bases lining up with TRBD2. Losses at the gene ends were 6 bases for V and 3 bases for J; bases not matched to a gene: 11. This CDR3 comprises 15 residues. Looked up from germline, CDR1 is ENHRY and CDR2 is SYGVKD. The DNA of the CDR3 is TGTGCCATCAGGGATCTGGTGTGGGAGGGCTACGAGCAGTACTTC. This encodes CAIRDLVWEGYEQYF.

This chain connects TRBV7-8 to TRBJ2-7; 10 nucleotides line up with TRBD1. The germline gives CDR1 SGHVS, CDR2 FQNEAQ. The CDR3 is 15 residues long. V trimming: 7 bases; J trimming: 7 bases; junction bases outside the gene matches: 13. For the CDR3, the DNA is TGTGCCAGCAAGCAAAGGACAGGGGGGTACCCAGAGCAGTACTTC. Translated, it gives CASKQRTGGYPEQYF.

To note about this clonotype: A much larger clone differs from this one at a single base, so this may be a read error. Because the CDR3 is missing its conserved closing phenylalanine or tryptophan, this is likely a read error. CDR3 DNA sequence: TGTGCCAGCAGTTACACGGCGAGGAGCTCCTACAATGAGCAGTTCTAC. Its protein is CASSYTARSSYNEQFY. The chain combines TRBV6-5 with TRBJ2-1; D ambiguous. This CDR3 spans 16 amino acids. The germline V gene has CDR1 MNHEY and CDR2 SVGAGI. The V end was cut by 2 bases, the J end by 0 bases, with 11 bases between.

This clonotype turned up a few times. The chain recombines TRBV5-5 with TRBJ1-2; tentative D call: TRBD1 (6 bases). The CDR3 covers 14 residues. Germline CDR1 SGHKS, CDR2 YYEKEE (reference sequence). With 5 bases removed from V and 5 bases from J, the gap between germline ends came to 16 bases. The CDR3 bases are TGTGCCAGCAGGATGGAACAGGGAGGGTATGGCTACACCTTC. Translating it yields CASRMEQGGYGYTF. Supplemented by reference TRBV5-5 and TRBJ1-2, the full variable domain reads DAGVTQSPTHLIKTRGQQVTLRCSPISGHKSVSWYQQVLGQGPQFIFQYYEKEERGRGNFPDRFSARQFPNYSSELNVNALLLGDSALYLCASRMEQGGYGYTFGSGTRLTVV.

Only a few counts were recorded for this clonotype. The genes are TRBV7-2 and TRBJ2-4; D gene unclear. The CDR3 spans 12 residues. V was trimmed by 4 bases and J by 3 bases, leaving 4 bases between them. The V gene's germline CDR1 is SGHTA and CDR2 FQGNSA. CDR3 sequence reads: CASSWIKNIQYF. The CDR3 DNA is TGTGCCAGCAGCTGGATCAAAAACATTCAGTACTTC.

This clonotype was counted a few times. The genes are TRBV6-2 or TRBV6-3 and TRBJ2-7, with TRBD2 identical over 10 bases. Per germline, CDR1 MNHEY and CDR2 SVGEGT. The CDR3 extends over 16 amino acids. J gave up 7 bases and V 5 bases, and 14 bases lay outside the gene matches. CDR3 nucleotide sequence: TGTGCCAGCAGTGAGGGACTAGCGCCCGAGGAATGGGAGCAGTACTTC. Amino acid sequence: CASSEGLAPEEWEQYF.

This clonotype was recorded many times. The chain carries TRBV5-1 and TRBJ2-7, with 7 nucleotides matching TRBD1. The CDR3 runs 14 residues. Trimming cost V 2 bases and J 0 bases; bases outside gene matches: 2. Germline V CDR1 and CDR2: SGHRS, YFSETQ. The CDR3 DNA is TGCGCCAGCAGCTTCGGACAGGTCTCCTACGAGCAGTACTTC. It specifies CASSFGQVSYEQYF.